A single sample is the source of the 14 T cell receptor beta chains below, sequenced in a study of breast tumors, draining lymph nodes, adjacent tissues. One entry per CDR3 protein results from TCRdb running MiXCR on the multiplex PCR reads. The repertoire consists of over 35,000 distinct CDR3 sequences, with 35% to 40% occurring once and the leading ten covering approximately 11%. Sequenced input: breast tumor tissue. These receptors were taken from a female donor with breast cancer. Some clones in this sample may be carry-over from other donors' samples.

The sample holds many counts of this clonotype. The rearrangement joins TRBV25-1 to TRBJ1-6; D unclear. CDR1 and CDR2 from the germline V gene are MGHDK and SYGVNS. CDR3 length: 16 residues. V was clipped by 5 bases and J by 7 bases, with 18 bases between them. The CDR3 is CASSPRAGDWNSPLHF. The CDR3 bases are TGTGCCAGCAGTCCCCGGGCCGGGGATTGGAATTCACCCCTCCACTTT.

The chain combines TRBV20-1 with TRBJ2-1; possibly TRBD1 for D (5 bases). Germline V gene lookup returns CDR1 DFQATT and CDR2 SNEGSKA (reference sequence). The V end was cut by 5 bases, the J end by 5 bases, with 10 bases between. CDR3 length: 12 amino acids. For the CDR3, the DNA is TGCAGTGCTCTAACAGGTAACAATGAGCAGTTCTTC. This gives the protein CSALTGNNEQFF.

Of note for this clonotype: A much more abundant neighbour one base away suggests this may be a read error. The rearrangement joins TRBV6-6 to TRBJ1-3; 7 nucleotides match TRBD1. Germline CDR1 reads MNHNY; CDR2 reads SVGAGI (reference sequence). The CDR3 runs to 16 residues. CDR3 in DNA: TGTCCCAGCAGTGCCGCCGGCAGGGGGTCTGGAAACACCATATATTTT. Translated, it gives CPSSAAGRGSGNTIYF.

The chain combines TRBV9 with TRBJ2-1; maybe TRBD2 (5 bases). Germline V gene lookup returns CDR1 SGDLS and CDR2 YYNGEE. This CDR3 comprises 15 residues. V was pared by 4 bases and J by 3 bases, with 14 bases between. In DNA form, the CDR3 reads TGTGCCAGCAGCCCCCGGGGAGCCTACTACAATGAGCAGTTCTTC. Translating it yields CASSPRGAYYNEQFF.

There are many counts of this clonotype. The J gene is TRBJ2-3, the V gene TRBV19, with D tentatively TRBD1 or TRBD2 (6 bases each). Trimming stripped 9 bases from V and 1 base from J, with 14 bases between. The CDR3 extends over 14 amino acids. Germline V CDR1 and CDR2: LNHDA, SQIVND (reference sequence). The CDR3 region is CASHTGAGTDTQYF. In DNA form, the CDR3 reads TGTGCCAGCCATACGGGGGCTGGCACAGATACGCAGTATTTT.

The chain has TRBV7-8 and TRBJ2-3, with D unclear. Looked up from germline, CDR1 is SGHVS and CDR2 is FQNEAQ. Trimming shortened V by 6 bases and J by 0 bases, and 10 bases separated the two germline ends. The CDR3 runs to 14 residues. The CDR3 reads CASSDDSSTDTQYF. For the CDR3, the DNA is TGTGCCAGCAGTGATGACTCTAGCACAGATACGCAGTATTTT.

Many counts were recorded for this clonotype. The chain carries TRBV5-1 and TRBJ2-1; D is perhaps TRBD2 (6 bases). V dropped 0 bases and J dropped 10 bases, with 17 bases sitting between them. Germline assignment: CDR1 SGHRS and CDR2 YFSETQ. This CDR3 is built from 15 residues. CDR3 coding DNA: TGCGCCAGCAGCTTGGCCGGCGGGGAGTCTGGGGAGCAGTTCTTC. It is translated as CASSLAGGESGEQFF.

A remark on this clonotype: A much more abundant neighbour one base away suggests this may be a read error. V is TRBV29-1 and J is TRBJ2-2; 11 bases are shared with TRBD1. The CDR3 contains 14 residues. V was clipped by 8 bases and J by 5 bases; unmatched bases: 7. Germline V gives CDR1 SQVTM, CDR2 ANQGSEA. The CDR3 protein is CSMRTGGRTGELFF. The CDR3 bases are TGCAGCATGCGGACAGGGGGCAGGACCGGGGAGCTGTTTTTT.

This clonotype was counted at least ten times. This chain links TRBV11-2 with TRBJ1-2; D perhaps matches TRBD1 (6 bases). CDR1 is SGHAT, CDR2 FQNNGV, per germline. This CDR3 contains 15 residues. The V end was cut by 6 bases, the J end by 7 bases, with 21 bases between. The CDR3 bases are TGTGCCAGCAGTCCTCCCGGGGGCCTGCGGGCTGGCTACACCTTC. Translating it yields CASSPPGGLRAGYTF.

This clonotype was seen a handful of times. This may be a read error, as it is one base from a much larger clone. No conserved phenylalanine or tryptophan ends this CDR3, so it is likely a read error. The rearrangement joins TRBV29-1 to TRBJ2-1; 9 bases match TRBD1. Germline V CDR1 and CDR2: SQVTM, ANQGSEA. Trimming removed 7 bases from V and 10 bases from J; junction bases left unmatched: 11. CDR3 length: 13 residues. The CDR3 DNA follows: TGCAGCGCCAATAGGGACAGGGTGGGGGAGCAGTTCTCC. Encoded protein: CSANRDRVGEQFS.

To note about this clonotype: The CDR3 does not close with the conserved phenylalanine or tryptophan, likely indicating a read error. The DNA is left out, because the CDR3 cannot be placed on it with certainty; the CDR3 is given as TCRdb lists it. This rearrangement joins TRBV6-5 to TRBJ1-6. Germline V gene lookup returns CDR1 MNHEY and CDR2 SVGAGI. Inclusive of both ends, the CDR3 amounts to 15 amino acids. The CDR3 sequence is CASSYSGSYNSPLYC.

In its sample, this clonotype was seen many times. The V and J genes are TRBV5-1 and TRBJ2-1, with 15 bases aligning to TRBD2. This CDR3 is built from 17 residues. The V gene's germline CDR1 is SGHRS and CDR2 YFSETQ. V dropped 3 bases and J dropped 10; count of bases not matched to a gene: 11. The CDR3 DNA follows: TGCGCCAGCAGCTCGAACATAGGACTAGCGGGAGGGTTGGAGCAGTTCTTC. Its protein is CASSSNIGLAGGLEQFF. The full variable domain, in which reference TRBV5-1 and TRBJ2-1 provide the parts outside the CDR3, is KAGVTQTPRYLIKTRGQQVTLSCSPISGHRSVSWYQQTPGQGLQFLFEYFSETQRNKGNFPGRFSGRQFSNSRSEMNVSTLELGDSALYLCASSSNIGLAGGLEQFFGPGTRLTVL.

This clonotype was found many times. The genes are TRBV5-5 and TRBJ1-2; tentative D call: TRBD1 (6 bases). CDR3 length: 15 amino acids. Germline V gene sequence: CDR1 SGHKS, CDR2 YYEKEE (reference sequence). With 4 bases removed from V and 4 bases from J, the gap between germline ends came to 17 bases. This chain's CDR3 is CASSVNREALYGYTF. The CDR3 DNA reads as TGTGCCAGCAGCGTAAACAGGGAGGCTCTCTATGGCTACACCTTC.

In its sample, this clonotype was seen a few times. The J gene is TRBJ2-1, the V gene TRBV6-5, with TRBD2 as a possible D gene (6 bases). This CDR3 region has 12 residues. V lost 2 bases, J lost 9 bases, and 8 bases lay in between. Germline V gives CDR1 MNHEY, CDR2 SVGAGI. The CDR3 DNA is TGTGCCAGCAGTTACACTAGCTTTGAGCAGTTCTTC. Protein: CASSYTSFEQFF.